This TCR beta chain comes out of a study of blood T cell repertoires in COVID-19. This CDR3 has 15 amino acids. Germline-derived CDR1 and CDR2 are LNHDA and SQIVND (reference sequence). The V end lost 1 base, the J end lost 3 bases, and 11 bases lay between the germline ends. Under the authors' procedure: Counts of nucleated cells, estimated from reference gene primer amplification, were obtained. TCRdb's table, derived via immunoSEQ multiplex PCR, lists solely in-frame clones and lacks some. V and J calls and clone size come straight from that table; D and trimming were deduced from the DNA. In the table there are tens of thousands of clones, more than 75% of which are singletons. This clone was recorded only once.

Specimen: peripheral blood. The source of this sequence is a human donor with active COVID-19. The donor label of this sample is uncertain. The J gene is TRBJ2-3, the V gene TRBV19; maybe TRBD2 (7 bases). CDR3 DNA sequence: TGTGCCAGTAGTATAGCGGGGGGCAGTACAGATACGCAGTATTTT. Translation gives CASSIAGGSTDTQYF.